Below, 32 T cell receptor beta chains from the same sample are listed, as sequenced in a study of blood T cell repertoires in COVID-19. Clones were read by immunoSEQ multiplex PCR, and TCRdb kept only the in-frame ones, dropping some. This sample has 200,000 or so clones, with about 80% found just once. The source material was PBMCs or T cells enriched from blood (not recorded which). The receptors here all came from a man aged 55 to 70 who had recovered from COVID-19.

The chain carries TRBV9 and TRBJ2-3; TRBD1 might be the D (5 bases). Deletions cut 0 bases from V and 2 bases from J, with 7 bases between. Germline CDR1 and CDR2: SGDLS and YYNGEE. The CDR3 is 14 amino acids. CDR3 coding DNA: TGTGCCAGCAGCGTAGGGACAACCACAGATACGCAGTATTTT. Translated, it gives CASSVGTTTDTQYF.

J is TRBJ2-1 and V is TRBV19, with 9 nucleotides matching TRBD1. V lost 5 bases, J lost 4 bases, and 15 bases stayed unmatched. Germline CDR1 is LNHDA and CDR2 is SQIVND (reference sequence). The length of the CDR3 is 18 residues. This CDR3 reads CASSWTGEISAKYNEQFF. The CDR3 DNA sequence: TGTGCCAGTAGTTGGACAGGGGAAATCTCGGCAAAATACAATGAGCAGTTCTTC.

This clone was counted between two and nine times. This sequence joins TRBV7-9 and TRBJ2-7, with 10 nucleotides matching TRBD1. The CDR3 consists of 16 residues. After removal of 6 bases from V and 0 bases from J, the junction contained 8 bases not matched to a gene. CDR1 and CDR2 (germline): SEHNR, FQNEAQ (reference sequence). CDR3 in amino acids: CASSPGQGDSSYEQYF. In nucleotides, the CDR3 is TGTGCCAGCAGTCCAGGACAGGGGGATTCCTCCTACGAGCAGTACTTC.

The V call is TRBV7-3, the J call TRBJ2-5; a possible D gene is TRBD1 (5 bases). Germline assignment: CDR1 SGHTA and CDR2 FQGTGA. This CDR3 region has 13 residues. V was pared by 0 bases and J by 5 bases, with 7 bases between. This CDR3 is CASSLTRAETQYF. The CDR3 DNA reads TGTGCCAGCAGCTTAACCAGGGCGGAGACCCAGTACTTC.

This clone was recorded once. The V and J genes are TRBV7-6 and TRBJ2-7, with D perhaps TRBD2 (6 bases). The V gene's germline CDR1 is SGHVS and CDR2 FNYEAQ. This CDR3 is built from 15 residues. Trimming cost V 0 bases and J 2 bases, with 11 bases left between them. The CDR3: CASSLARGQTYEQYF. CDR3 coding DNA: TGTGCCAGCAGCTTAGCGCGGGGCCAAACCTACGAGCAGTACTTC.

The chain employs TRBV7-2 and TRBJ1-1, with no clear D. Deletions cut 6 bases from V and 1 base from J, with 12 bases between. This CDR3 is built from 14 residues. Germline V gives CDR1 SGHTA, CDR2 FQGNSA. The CDR3 reads CASSPRRTNTEAFF. The DNA for the CDR3 is TGTGCCAGCAGTCCCAGGAGGACGAACACTGAAGCTTTCTTT.

The chain couples TRBV19 to TRBJ1-5, with 9 nucleotides matching TRBD1. This CDR3 is built from 18 residues. The V and J ends lost 1 base and 0 bases, in that order; junction bases with no gene match: 7. Per germline, CDR1 LNHDA and CDR2 SQIVND (reference sequence). The CDR3 is CASSIVGTGTNSNQPQHF. CDR3 DNA sequence: TGTGCCAGTAGTATAGTAGGGACAGGGACAAATAGCAATCAGCCCCAGCATTTT.

The V and J genes are TRBV3-1 (or the pseudogene TRBV3-2) and TRBJ2-7, with 10 bases that match TRBD1. This CDR3 has 14 amino acids. The germline V gene has CDR1 LGHDT and CDR2 YNNKEL (reference sequence). The J segment lost 6 bases and the V segment lost 3 bases, leaving 5 bases of the junction unmatched. This CDR3 is CASSQWDRGSEQYF. The CDR3 DNA reads TGTGCCAGCAGCCAGTGGGACAGGGGAAGCGAGCAGTACTTC.

The chain links TRBV2 to TRBJ1-5, with a weak D call TRBD1 (5 bases). Germline V gene data show CDR1 as SNHLY and CDR2 as FYNNEI. Trimming cost V 3 bases and J 4 bases, with 13 bases left between them. The CDR3 is 15 amino acids. CDR3 DNA: TGTGCCAGCAGTGACAGGTTGGGGCAAAATCAGCCCCAGCATTTT. Translating it yields CASSDRLGQNQPQHF.

V gene TRBV4-1 combines with J gene TRBJ1-1; D perhaps matches TRBD1 (6 bases). The CDR3 is 13 amino acids. Germline V gene sequence: CDR1 MGHRA, CDR2 YSYEKL. Deletions cut 0 bases from V and 11 bases from J, with 13 bases between. CDR3 DNA sequence: TGCGCCAGCAGCCAAGAAGGGCTCAGGGGCGCTTTCTTT. Its protein product is CASSQEGLRGAFF.

The V gene is TRBV19, the J gene TRBJ1-1; 7 bases line up with TRBD1. This CDR3 is built from 11 residues. CDR1 is LNHDA and CDR2 is SQIVND in the germline V gene (reference sequence). The J segment lost 3 bases and the V segment lost 10 bases, leaving 2 bases of the junction unmatched. The CDR3 sequence is CAIRGDTEAFF. The CDR3 DNA reads TGTGCCATCAGGGGGGACACTGAAGCTTTCTTT.

This chain uses TRBV19 with TRBJ1-4; tentative D call: TRBD1 (6 bases). V shed 4 bases and J shed 0 bases, with 12 bases lying between them. CDR3 length: 16 residues. CDR1 is LNHDA, CDR2 SQIVND, per germline (reference sequence). In DNA, the CDR3 is TGTGCCAGTAGTACCCCTCGACAGGCAACTAATGAAAAACTGTTTTTT. Translating gives CASSTPRQATNEKLFF.

The rearrangement links TRBV28 to TRBJ2-7; 7 positions match TRBD1. The trim removed 4 bases at V and 5 bases at J, leaving 5 bases unmatched. This CDR3 is built from 13 residues. The germline V gene encodes CDR1 MDHEN and CDR2 SYDVKM. The CDR3 bases are TGTGCCAGCAGTTGGACAGGAAACCACGAGCAGTACTTC. Protein: CASSWTGNHEQYF.

The V gene is TRBV5-1, the J gene TRBJ2-2; the match to TRBD1 covers 7 bases. This CDR3 is 16 amino acids long. The V and J ends lost 0 bases and 4 bases, in that order; junction bases with no gene match: 6. Germline CDR1 is SGHRS and CDR2 is YFSETQ. The CDR3 protein is CASSLEGASGTGELFF. The CDR3 nucleotides read TGCGCCAGCAGCTTGGAGGGGGCGAGTGGCACCGGGGAGCTGTTTTTT. Combining the CDR3 with reference TRBV5-1 and TRBJ2-2 gives the whole variable domain KAGVTQTPRYLIKTRGQQVTLSCSPISGHRSVSWYQQTPGQGLQFLFEYFSETQRNKGNFPGRFSGRQFSNSRSEMNVSTLELGDSALYLCASSLEGASGTGELFFGEGSRLTVL.

The V and J genes are TRBV5-6 and TRBJ2-7, with D tentatively TRBD2 (7 bases). The germline V gene has CDR1 SGHDT and CDR2 YYEEEE. This CDR3 has 14 residues. V was pared by 4 bases and J by 5 bases, with 16 bases between. The chain's CDR3 is CASSPGGREHEQYF. DNA of the CDR3: TGTGCCAGCAGCCCGGGGGGCAGGGAACACGAGCAGTACTTC.

The chain combines TRBV3-1 (or the pseudogene TRBV3-2) with TRBJ1-1; 9 nucleotides match TRBD1. The junction had 9 bases not matched to a gene; V was cut back by 3 bases and J by 1 base. CDR1 is LGHDT and CDR2 is YNNKEL in the germline V gene (reference sequence). This CDR3 is built from 17 residues. CDR3 in DNA: TGTGCCAGCAGCCATCACGGGACAGGGATGTCGAACACTGAAGCTTTCTTT. It codes for CASSHHGTGMSNTEAFF.

Remarks on this clone: Other DNA sequences of this sample code for an identical CDR3. The chain employs TRBV18 and TRBJ1-2, with a tentative D call TRBD1 (5 bases). CDR1 is KGHSH, CDR2 LQKENI, per germline. This CDR3 region has 13 residues. V was clipped by 3 bases and J by 2 bases, with 7 bases between them. For the CDR3, the DNA is TGTGCCAGCTCACCCGACAGAAACTATGGCTACACCTTC. Residues: CASSPDRNYGYTF.

The rearrangement links TRBV3-1 (or the pseudogene TRBV3-2) to TRBJ2-3; a weak D match, TRBD2 (5 bases). There are 13 residues in the CDR3. Germline V CDR1 and CDR2: LGHDT, YNNKEL (reference sequence). The germline V and J ends were trimmed by 5 bases and 1 base, with 7 bases remaining between them. For the CDR3, the DNA is TGTGCCAGCAGCGGGCGGGGCACAGATACGCAGTATTTT. Encoded protein: CASSGRGTDTQYF.

V is TRBV6-5 and J is TRBJ1-2, with D maybe TRBD1 (5 bases). Germline loops: CDR1 MNHEY, CDR2 SVGAGI. Trimming shortened V by 2 bases and J by 9 bases, and 19 bases separated the two germline ends. This CDR3 is 15 amino acids long. The DNA for the CDR3 is TGTGCCAGCAGTTACGATGGTCAATTCTCAGGGAGCTACACCTTC. Translating gives CASSYDGQFSGSYTF.

J is TRBJ1-2 and V is TRBV5-8; possible D gene TRBD1, 6 bases. Germline V CDR1 and CDR2: SGHTS, YDEGEE. This CDR3 region has 16 residues. The V and J ends lost 2 bases and 4 bases respectively, with 18 bases between them. The chain's CDR3 is CASSFLVSTGLYGYTF. In DNA form, the CDR3 reads TGTGCCAGCAGCTTTTTGGTATCTACAGGGCTCTATGGCTACACCTTC.

The rearrangement uses TRBV12-3 or TRBV12-4 and TRBJ1-2; the D is unclear. The V end lost 3 bases, the J end lost 2 bases, and 4 bases lay between the germline ends. There are 12 residues in the CDR3. CDR3 bases: TGTGCCAGCAGTTTTTCGAACTATGGCTACACCTTC. Protein product: CASSFSNYGYTF.

This chain connects TRBV9 to TRBJ2-2, with D possibly being TRBD2 (6 bases). Trimming stripped 2 bases from V and 0 bases from J, with 8 bases between. The CDR3 extends over 15 amino acids. Looked up from germline, CDR1 is SGDLS and CDR2 is YYNGEE. The CDR3 region is CASSVEGANTGELFF. Here the CDR3 DNA reads TGTGCCAGCAGCGTGGAGGGAGCGAACACCGGGGAGCTGTTTTTT.

The rearrangement links TRBV5-8 to TRBJ1-2; 9 nucleotides agree with TRBD1. This CDR3 contains 13 residues. The V and J ends lost 0 bases and 7 bases, in that order; junction bases with no gene match: 1. Germline V gene lookup returns CDR1 SGHTS and CDR2 YDEGEE. The CDR3 nucleotides are TGTGCCAGCAGCTTGGGGGACAGGGTTGGCTACACCTTC. Translation gives CASSLGDRVGYTF.

The CDR3 reads CASSEFRGNEKLFF. The CDR3 region has the DNA TGTGCCAGCAGTGAATTTCGGGGTAATGAAAAACTGTTTTTT. The rearrangement links TRBV2 to TRBJ1-4; D is ambiguous. CDR3 length: 14 residues. Germline CDR1 and CDR2: SNHLY and FYNNEI. The V and J ends lost 2 bases and 4 bases respectively, with 8 bases between them.

This rearrangement joins TRBV2 to TRBJ2-5; 8 bases map to TRBD2. The trim removed 7 bases at V and 4 bases at J, leaving 8 bases unmatched. Per germline, CDR1 SNHLY and CDR2 FYNNEI. The CDR3 is 14 residues long. The CDR3 loop reads CASTPPGGVETQYF. DNA for the CDR3: TGTGCCAGCACCCCCCCGGGGGGGGTAGAGACCCAGTACTTC.

V gene TRBV5-5 combines with J gene TRBJ2-7, with D maybe TRBD1 (6 bases). This CDR3 has 11 amino acids. Trimming stripped 1 base from V and 13 bases from J, with 12 bases between. Per the germline V gene, CDR1 is SGHKS and CDR2 is YYEKEE (reference sequence). This CDR3 reads CASSLLRQEYF. CDR3 sequence (DNA): TGTGCCAGCAGCTTGCTCCGACAGGAATACTTC.

The V call is TRBV3-1 (or the pseudogene TRBV3-2), the J call TRBJ1-2; 9 nucleotides line up with TRBD1. Germline trimming cut 6 bases from V and 4 bases from J; bases unmatched to any gene: 12. From germline, CDR1 is LGHDT and CDR2 YNNKEL (reference sequence). The CDR3 sequence is 16 residues long. The chain's CDR3 is CASSQSTGGSSYGYTF. CDR3 DNA: TGTGCCAGCAGTCAATCCACAGGGGGCTCCTCCTATGGCTACACCTTC.

The V call is TRBV5-6, the J call TRBJ1-3; 8 nucleotides match TRBD1. CDR3 size: 16 residues. The V and J ends lost 0 bases and 2 bases, in that order; junction bases with no gene match: 4. From germline, CDR1 is SGHDT and CDR2 YYEEEE. CDR3 nucleotides: TGTGCCAGCAGCTTGGGTGCAGGGGGCACTGGAAACACCATATATTTT. Translated: CASSLGAGGTGNTIYF.

J is TRBJ2-2 and V is TRBV19; the D is unclear. Germline CDR1 is LNHDA and CDR2 is SQIVND (reference sequence). The CDR3 totals 15 residues. V gave up 5 bases and J gave up 2 bases, with 12 bases separating them. The CDR3 nucleotides are TGTGCCAGTAGTCCCTGGTCAGTAAACACCGGGGAGCTGTTTTTT. Amino acids: CASSPWSVNTGELFF.

This chain joins TRBV19 and TRBJ1-5; 9 bases are a match to TRBD1. This CDR3 spans 15 amino acids. Germline CDR1 reads LNHDA; CDR2 reads SQIVND (reference sequence). V dropped 4 bases and J dropped 1; count of bases not matched to a gene: 2. CDR3 bases: TGTGCCAGTAGTAGGGACAGGGTGAGCAATCAGCCCCAGCATTTT. It encodes CASSRDRVSNQPQHF.

This sequence joins TRBV10-3 and TRBJ1-1; D is ambiguous. The V end lost 9 bases, the J end lost 1 base, and 12 bases lay between the germline ends. Germline V gives CDR1 ENHRY, CDR2 SYGVKD. CDR3 length: 13 residues. CDR3 sequence (DNA): TGTGCCATGCAGAGGAGTAAGAACACTGAAGCTTTCTTT. Translation gives CAMQRSKNTEAFF.

The V and J genes are TRBV6-5 and TRBJ1-6; no firm D call. The CDR3 runs 12 residues. Germline V CDR1 and CDR2: MNHEY, SVGAGI. Trimming pared 2 bases from V and 14 bases from J, leaving 10 bases between. CDR3 residues: CASSYIGGALHF. CDR3 bases: TGTGCCAGCAGTTACATCGGCGGGGCCCTCCACTTT.